The 13 T cell receptor beta chains below were found in one sample sequenced in a study of shared clonotypes between healthy human individuals. Profiling relied on immunoSEQ multiplex PCR, and the TCRdb table lists in-frame clones only, not all of them. The top ten clones hold about 0.11% of a sample with hundreds of thousands of clones, about 95% of them seen once. Naivety among CD8 cells was defined by CD45RO negativity and positive CCR7 selection, thereby excluding terminally differentiated effector memory CD45RA+ cells. Sequencing input: naive CD8+ T cells sorted from blood. The receptors here all came from a woman in her twenties or thirties in good health.

This sequence joins TRBV6-6 and TRBJ1-5, with D unclear. The CDR3 sequence is 13 residues long. Deletions cut 8 bases from V and 6 bases from J, with 14 bases between. Per germline, CDR1 MNHNY and CDR2 SVGAGI (reference sequence). CDR3 in DNA: TGTGCCAGCTTCGAAACGAGCGGTCAGCCCCAGCATTTT. Protein sequence: CASFETSGQPQHF.

The chain is built from TRBV28 and TRBJ2-3; 8 nucleotides line up with TRBD1. Trimming took 2 bases from V and 5 from J; bases not matched to a gene: 9. This CDR3 region has 16 residues. The germline V gene encodes CDR1 MDHEN and CDR2 SYDVKM. The CDR3 loop is CASSLADRDPLDTQYF. CDR3 nucleotides: TGTGCCAGCAGTTTAGCGGACAGGGACCCACTAGATACGCAGTATTTT.

The chain links TRBV27 to TRBJ1-4; 10 positions agree with TRBD1. The CDR3 covers 19 residues. V trimming: 2 bases; J trimming: 8 bases; junction bases outside the gene matches: 17. Germline CDR1 MNHEY, CDR2 SMNVEV (reference sequence). For the CDR3, the DNA is TGTGCCAGCAGTTTAAGGAGTTTAACTCGACAGGGGGCGAGGGAAAAACTGTTTTTT. It codes for CASSLRSLTRQGAREKLFF.

The rearrangement links TRBV7-9 to TRBJ1-1; TRBD1 might be the D (6 bases). This CDR3 region has 14 residues. Trimming removed 2 bases at V and 2 bases at J, with 9 bases between. In germline, CDR1 is SEHNR, CDR2 FQNEAQ (reference sequence). The CDR3 here is CASSLQGLNTEAFF. The CDR3 nucleotides read TGTGCCAGCAGCTTACAGGGGCTTAACACTGAAGCTTTCTTT.

The CDR3 sequence is CASRRTGSNYGYTF. The CDR3 DNA reads as TGTGCCAGCAGGCGGACAGGGTCTAACTATGGCTACACCTTC. This chain connects TRBV2 to TRBJ1-2; 8 bases agree with TRBD1. CDR3 length: 14 residues. V gave up 6 bases and J gave up 0 bases; unmatched junction bases: 3. CDR1 SNHLY and CDR2 FYNNEI come from the germline V gene.

V and J are TRBV7-2 and TRBJ2-7; TRBD1 is a possible D gene (7 bases). Germline-derived CDR1 and CDR2 are SGHTA and FQGNSA. V was clipped by 4 bases and J by 2 bases, with 27 bases between them. The CDR3 contains 19 residues. CDR3 residues: CASSSSTGAGRRVTYEQYF. The CDR3 nucleotides are TGTGCCAGCAGCTCCTCTACAGGGGCCGGCCGGAGGGTTACCTACGAGCAGTACTTC.

The chain links TRBV5-6 to TRBJ1-4; 9 nucleotides match TRBD1. After removal of 2 bases from V and 8 bases from J, the junction contained 7 bases not matched to a gene. CDR1 and CDR2 (germline): SGHDT, YYEEEE. The CDR3 spans 15 residues. The CDR3: CASSLGTGGVEKLFF. For the CDR3, the DNA is TGTGCCAGCAGCTTAGGCACAGGGGGCGTAGAAAAACTGTTTTTT.

The chain has TRBV4-2 and TRBJ1-1; perhaps TRBD1 as D (6 bases). Germline CDR1 reads LGHNA; CDR2 reads YNFKEQ. The germline V and J ends were trimmed by 1 base and 6 bases, with 9 bases remaining between them. CDR3 length: 13 residues. Here the CDR3 reads CASSQAQGSEAFF. For the CDR3, the DNA is TGTGCCAGCAGCCAAGCGCAGGGGTCTGAAGCTTTCTTT.

The rearrangement joins TRBV28 to TRBJ2-3, with D perhaps matching TRBD1 or TRBD2 (6 bases each). Germline CDR1 reads MDHEN; CDR2 reads SYDVKM. The CDR3 covers 17 residues. Between the trimmed V and J ends, which lost 1 base and 0 bases, there was a span of 14 bases. This CDR3 reads CASSLLGGRISTDTQYF. The CDR3 DNA sequence: TGTGCCAGCAGTTTATTGGGGGGCCGAATTAGCACAGATACGCAGTATTTT.

The chain links TRBV29-1 to TRBJ1-3, with D maybe TRBD1 (6 bases). CDR1 and CDR2 from the germline V gene are SQVTM and ANQGSEA. V was pared by 0 bases and J by 0 bases, with 9 bases between. This CDR3 is built from 15 residues. The DNA of the CDR3 is TGCAGCGTTGAAGATCAGGGGAACTCTGGAAACACCATATATTTT. The encoded protein is CSVEDQGNSGNTIYF.

This clone was seen more than once but under ten times. CDR3 sequence: CASSDRYGYTF. CDR3 in DNA: TGTGCCAGCAGTGACCGGTATGGCTACACCTTC. The chain couples TRBV28 to TRBJ1-2; no reliable D call. The germline V gene has CDR1 MDHEN and CDR2 SYDVKM. The CDR3 sequence is 11 residues long. Trimming pared 5 bases from V and 5 bases from J, leaving 6 bases between.

The chain carries TRBV4-1 and TRBJ2-7; either TRBD1 or TRBD2 may fit D (5 bases each). V was clipped by 6 bases and J by 1 base, with 13 bases between them. This CDR3 has 14 amino acids. Per germline, CDR1 MGHRA and CDR2 YSYEKL. CDR3 region: CASSGQGPSYEQYF. The CDR3 DNA reads TGCGCCAGCAGTGGGCAGGGACCTTCCTACGAGCAGTACTTC.

The chain uses TRBV13 and TRBJ2-2; D remains ambiguous. The CDR3 contains 15 residues. Germline V gene lookup returns CDR1 PRHDT and CDR2 FYEKMQ (reference sequence). The ends were cut back, 3 bases at V and 6 bases at J, with 14 bases in the middle. The CDR3 nucleotides read TGTGCCAGCAGCTTGGGCGTTGGTACCGCCGGGGAGCTGTTTTTT. Translation gives CASSLGVGTAGELFF.